The T cell receptor (beta chain) under discussion was sequenced for a study of identifying expanded T cells in peripheral blood. Study-wide findings and caveats: Variance in clone template counts between roughly 2-week samples significantly increased with total template count across all healthy donors. Technical replicates showed roughly 1.2 changed clones; two weeks roughly 16; four weeks 19.

V dropped 3 bases and J dropped 0 bases, with 18 bases sitting between them. This CDR3 region has 16 residues. Germline values: CDR1 GTSNPN, CDR2 SVGIG (reference sequence). Concerning this clone: Its target is not known.

Some clones are missing from TCRdb's copy, which holds only in-frame ones; the method was immunoSEQ multiplex PCR. The table has around 120,000 clones, roughly 90% seen once. Healthy donors had no documented immune events, such as infections, while sampled. This receptor was identified in a person aged 18 to 75 in good health. This chain links TRBV30 with TRBJ2-7; D gene uncertain. Sequencing was carried out using blood. Written as DNA, the CDR3 is TGTGCCTGGAGCGTTGTACTTCTTGGCAGCTCCTACGAGCAGTACTTC. It encodes CAWSVVLLGSSYEQYF.